Below are 18 T cell receptor beta chains sequenced from a single sample in a study of T cells in localized non-small cell lung cancer. TCRdb keeps only in-frame clones here, not all; method: immunoSEQ multiplex PCR. Altogether around 96,000 clones are present, approximately 91% being singletons, with the ten largest covering approximately 4%. Sequences were derived from PBMCs, sampled before any cancer treatment. The source is a woman aged 35 to 75 with stage II squamous cell lung carcinoma.

The chain employs TRBV11-2 and TRBJ2-7; D is ambiguous. Germline CDR1 is SGHAT and CDR2 is FQNNGV. The CDR3 runs to 14 residues. V was trimmed by 5 bases and J by 7 bases, leaving 18 bases between them. Here the CDR3 reads CASSISTGPQEQYF. The CDR3 DNA is TGTGCCAGCAGCATATCCACGGGCCCTCAGGAGCAGTACTTC. The full variable domain, with the rest looked up from reference TRBV11-2 and TRBJ2-7, is EAGVAQSPRYKIIEKRQSVAFWCNPISGHATLYWYQQILGQGPKLLIQFQNNGVVDDSQLPKDRFSAERLKGVDSTLKIQPAKLEDSAVYLCASSISTGPQEQYFGPGTRLTVT.

V and J are TRBV5-1 and TRBJ2-5; weak D call: TRBD1 (5 bases). The CDR3 is 14 residues long. The V gene lost 0 bases and the J gene lost 3 bases, with 9 bases spanning the gap. CDR1 and CDR2 from the germline V gene are SGHRS and YFSETQ. The CDR3 DNA reads as TGCGCCAGCAGCTTGGGGACACGGGAAGAGACCCAGTACTTC. Translated, it gives CASSLGTREETQYF.

The V gene is TRBV15, the J gene TRBJ2-1; the D gene is possibly TRBD2 (5 bases). CDR1 and CDR2 from the germline V gene are LNHNV and YYDKDF (reference sequence). The CDR3 has 14 amino acids. V was clipped by 3 bases and J by 4 bases, with 10 bases between them. CDR3 sequence: CATSSPRGYNEQFF. As DNA, the CDR3 is TGTGCCACCAGCAGCCCAAGAGGGTACAATGAGCAGTTCTTC.

This chain joins TRBV11-2 and TRBJ1-1; D ambiguous. The CDR3 consists of 13 residues. CDR1 is SGHAT and CDR2 is FQNNGV in the germline V gene. V shed 5 bases and J shed 1 base, with 8 bases lying between them. CDR3 amino acids: CASSLIKNTEAFF. Here the CDR3 DNA reads TGTGCCAGCAGCCTAATTAAGAACACTGAAGCTTTCTTT.

This clone was observed a handful of times. J is TRBJ2-5 and V is TRBV15; 7 bases line up with TRBD2. V trimming: 0 bases; J trimming: 4 bases; junction bases outside the gene matches: 14. Germline CDR1 LNHNV, CDR2 YYDKDF (reference sequence). CDR3 length: 18 residues. DNA of the CDR3: TGTGCCACCAGCAGAGATCCCCCGGGAGGAAGAGGAGGAGAGACCCAGTACTTC. Its protein product is CATSRDPPGGRGGETQYF.

The V and J genes are TRBV5-5 and TRBJ2-1, with 11 positions matching TRBD2. CDR3 length: 15 residues. Germline trimming cut 4 bases from V and 4 bases from J; bases unmatched to any gene: 4. Per the germline V gene, CDR1 is SGHKS and CDR2 is YYEKEE (reference sequence). The CDR3, as DNA: TGTGCCAGCAGCAAACTAGCGGGGGAGTACAATGAGCAGTTCTTC. Amino acid sequence: CASSKLAGEYNEQFF.

The chain combines TRBV12-5 with TRBJ1-2, with D unclear. Per the germline V gene, CDR1 is LGHNT and CDR2 is FRNRAP. V lost 0 bases to trimming and J lost 1 base, with 6 bases between them. There are 14 residues in the CDR3. The DNA for the CDR3 is TGTGCTAGTGGTTTGGTTACAGTTAACTATGGCTACACCTTC. Translation: CASGLVTVNYGYTF.

This clone appeared a few times. The genes are TRBV5-1 and TRBJ2-2; D is uncertain. This CDR3 spans 17 amino acids. V shed 0 bases and J shed 2 bases, with 14 bases lying between them. Germline V gene data show CDR1 as SGHRS and CDR2 as YFSETQ. CDR3: CASSLGPEKGNTGELFF. CDR3 DNA sequence: TGCGCCAGCAGCTTGGGTCCGGAAAAGGGTAACACCGGGGAGCTGTTTTTT.

The count of this clone is one. J is TRBJ1-3 and V is TRBV4-2; D is unclear. The germline CDR1 and CDR2 sequences are LGHNA and YNFKEQ. With 4 bases removed from V and 0 bases from J, the gap between germline ends came to 13 bases. This CDR3 region has 16 residues. Written as DNA, the CDR3 is TGTGCCAGCAGCCGAGTCGGTGAAGTCTCTGGAAACACCATATATTTT. It is translated as CASSRVGEVSGNTIYF.

The chain is built from TRBV7-9 and TRBJ2-1, with D possibly TRBD2 on 5 matching bases. The length of the CDR3 is 12 residues. Trimming removed 4 bases from V and 4 bases from J, with 5 bases in between. Germline V gene data show CDR1 as SEHNR and CDR2 as FQNEAQ (reference sequence). CDR3 amino acids: CASSWTYNEQFF. The CDR3, as DNA: TGTGCCAGCAGCTGGACTTACAATGAGCAGTTCTTC.

The chain carries TRBV6-6 and TRBJ1-5, with a possible D match to TRBD1 (6 bases). Trimming took off 4 bases at V and 2 bases at J, with 12 bases between the two ends. The V gene's germline CDR1 is MNHNY and CDR2 SVGAGI (reference sequence). The length of the CDR3 is 15 residues. DNA for the CDR3: TGTGCCAGCAGTTTGAGCAGGGGAGGCAATCAGCCCCAGCATTTT. It is translated as CASSLSRGGNQPQHF.

Only one count was recorded for this clone. The V and J genes are TRBV4-2 and TRBJ2-5, with no clear D. The V end lost 1 base, the J end lost 0 bases, and 9 bases lay between the germline ends. Per germline, CDR1 LGHNA and CDR2 YNFKEQ. CDR3 length: 15 residues. CDR3 nucleotides: TGTGCCAGCAGCCAAGGGGAAGGGTACCAAGAGACCCAGTACTTC. Translated, it gives CASSQGEGYQETQYF.

The gene calls are TRBV5-4 and TRBJ2-1; D is possibly TRBD2 (5 bases). The CDR3 is 13 amino acids. V lost 4 bases, J lost 7 bases, and 12 bases lay in between. CDR1 is SGHNT, CDR2 YYREEE, per germline (reference sequence). The CDR3: CASSPTPGNEQFF. The CDR3, as DNA: TGTGCCAGCAGCCCGACCCCGGGGAATGAGCAGTTCTTC.

The rearrangement links TRBV2 to TRBJ1-1; 7 bases match TRBD1. CDR1 and CDR2 (germline): SNHLY, FYNNEI. This CDR3 is built from 14 residues. The junction had 6 bases not matched to a gene; V was cut back by 7 bases and J by 1 base. The CDR3 DNA is TGTGCCAGCAAAACCGGGACAGAGAACACTGAAGCTTTCTTT. The encoded protein is CASKTGTENTEAFF.

This rearrangement joins TRBV6-1 to TRBJ1-5, with D uncertain. With 2 bases removed from V and 4 bases from J, the gap between germline ends came to 9 bases. Germline values: CDR1 MNHNS, CDR2 SASEGT. This CDR3 is built from 14 residues. Here the CDR3 DNA reads TGTGCCAGCAGTGAATTGGGTGGTAATCAGCCCCAGCATTTT. Protein sequence: CASSELGGNQPQHF.

The J gene is TRBJ1-1, the V gene TRBV12-5; no definite D call. The CDR3 length is 13 residues. Per germline, CDR1 LGHNT and CDR2 FRNRAP. V dropped 1 base and J dropped 1 base, with 4 bases sitting between them. The CDR3 here is CASGLAANTEAFF. The CDR3 DNA reads TGTGCTAGTGGTTTGGCCGCGAACACTGAAGCTTTCTTT. The entire variable domain, with the rest obtained from reference TRBV12-5 and TRBJ1-1, is as follows: DARVTQTPRHKVTEMGQEVTMRCQPILGHNTVFWYRQTMMQGLELLAYFRNRAPLDDSGMPKDRFSAEMPDATLATLKIQPSEPRDSAVYFCASGLAANTEAFFGQGTRLTVV.

The V and J genes are TRBV7-9 and TRBJ2-2; 8 bases are a match to TRBD1. The CDR3 runs to 16 residues. The germline V gene has CDR1 SEHNR and CDR2 FQNEAQ (reference sequence). Unmatched junction bases numbered 8, after V lost 8 bases and J lost 0 bases. The DNA for the CDR3 is TGTGCCAGCGGACCAGGGGGCTCTACGAACACCGGGGAGCTGTTTTTT. This translates into CASGPGGSTNTGELFF.

The table lists this clone with a few counts. The chain has TRBV6-1 and TRBJ1-2, with D uncertain. In germline, CDR1 is MNHNS, CDR2 SASEGT. V dropped 7 bases and J dropped 7 bases, with 13 bases sitting between them. This CDR3 contains 12 residues. CDR3 in amino acids: CASKRDPVGYTF. The CDR3 bases are TGTGCCAGCAAAAGGGATCCTGTTGGCTACACCTTC.